The 20 T cell receptor beta chains below were found in one sample sequenced in a study of blood T cells in healthy people across ages. The authors ran a second PCR of about 6 to 11 cycles using a sample-barcoded 5' primer and a J-beta primer mix. MiXCR, applied by TCRdb to the 5' RACE reads, yields one record per CDR3 protein. The profile shows 550,000 to 600,000 distinct CDR3 sequences, approximately 25% of them singletons. The sequenced sample was blood. The source of these receptors is a woman aged 70-85 years in good health.

This clonotype was picked up a small number of times. CDR3: CASSFQGGSYEQYF. For the CDR3, the DNA is TGTGCCAGCAGTTTTCAGGGGGGCTCCTACGAGCAGTACTTC. The rearrangement uses TRBV28 and TRBJ2-5, with D perhaps matching TRBD1 (7 bases). The last part of the DNA fits TRBJ2-7 better; the J call may be wrong. Germline CDR1 MDHEN, CDR2 SYDVKM. This CDR3 spans 14 amino acids.

V gene TRBV20-1 combines with J gene TRBJ2-3; 7 bases map to TRBD1. The CDR3 spans 14 residues. V was pared by 6 bases and J by 5 bases, with 11 bases of the junction left unmatched. The V gene's germline CDR1 is DFQATT and CDR2 SNEGSKA (reference sequence). CDR3 protein: CSAGQRQGQDTQYF. CDR3 nucleotide sequence: TGCAGTGCCGGACAAAGACAGGGACAAGATACGCAGTATTTT.

This clonotype was observed a few times. The chain uses TRBV5-1 and TRBJ2-5, with TRBD2 identical over 14 bases. V shed 0 bases, J shed 3 bases, and the junction held 7 bases outside the gene matches. This CDR3 region has 18 residues. Germline V gives CDR1 SGHRS, CDR2 YFSETQ. CDR3: CASSLGGTSGGVEETQYF. CDR3 coding DNA: TGCGCCAGCAGCTTGGGCGGGACTAGCGGGGGTGTGGAAGAGACCCAGTACTTC.

V and J are TRBV7-2 and TRBJ1-2; tentative D call: TRBD1 (5 bases). The CDR3 loop spans 13 amino acids. From germline, CDR1 is SGHTA and CDR2 FQGNSA. Trimming took off 3 bases at V and 8 bases at J, with 13 bases between the two ends. The CDR3 sequence is CASSFQGGAGYTF. CDR3 bases: TGTGCCAGCAGCTTTCAGGGAGGGGCCGGCTACACCTTC.

This clonotype was seen a handful of times. This chain joins TRBV4-2 and TRBJ1-2; D call uncertain. There are 15 residues in the CDR3. Germline V lookup: CDR1 LGHNA, CDR2 YNFKEQ. Trimming took 4 bases from V and 2 from J, leaving 14 bases between them. CDR3 region: CASSPIPIGNYGYTF. CDR3 sequence (DNA): TGTGCCAGCAGCCCCATCCCGATAGGGAACTATGGCTACACCTTC.

In its sample, this clonotype was seen a few times. At one boundary the junction diverges from the germline segment, which might be a read error. The chain couples TRBV29-1 to TRBJ2-5; 9 bases map to TRBD1. The CDR3 is 13 residues long. CDR1 is SQVTM, CDR2 ANQGSEA, per germline. This chain's CDR3 is CGVGTGISETQYF. The CDR3, as DNA: TGCGGCGTTGGGACAGGGATTTCCGAGACCCAGTACTTC.

This chain connects TRBV11-2 to TRBJ2-1; perhaps TRBD2 as D (6 bases). Germline V gene data show CDR1 as SGHAT and CDR2 as FQNNGV. Trimming took 5 bases from V and 5 from J, leaving 16 bases between them. CDR3 length: 15 residues. CDR3 DNA sequence: TGTGCCAGCAGCGCGCGACTAGTAGGGCACAATGAGCAGTTCTTC. It codes for CASSARLVGHNEQFF.

This rearrangement joins TRBV7-9 to TRBJ1-1; D is perhaps TRBD1 (5 bases). CDR1 and CDR2 (germline): SEHNR, FQNEAQ (reference sequence). Trimming pared 0 bases from V and 5 bases from J, leaving 10 bases between. The CDR3 is 14 amino acids. The CDR3 sequence: CASSLADKQTEAFF. The CDR3 nucleotides are TGTGCCAGCAGCTTAGCGGACAAGCAAACTGAAGCTTTCTTT.

V gene TRBV29-1 combines with J gene TRBJ2-3, with D perhaps assigned TRBD1 or TRBD2 (5 bases each). Deletions cut 6 bases from V and 0 bases from J, with 16 bases between. This CDR3 spans 15 amino acids. The germline V gene encodes CDR1 SQVTM and CDR2 ANQGSEA. As DNA, the CDR3 is TGCAGCGTACGCAGAGGATGGGGGAGCACAGATACGCAGTATTTT. It specifies CSVRRGWGSTDTQYF.

V and J are TRBV6-1 and TRBJ1-5, with 7 bases matching TRBD1. In germline, CDR1 is MNHNS, CDR2 SASEGT. The CDR3 runs to 16 residues. With V trimmed by 6 bases and J by 5 bases, 13 bases remained unmatched. CDR3 loop: CASSPRTTGMDQPQHF. The CDR3 bases are TGTGCCAGCAGCCCAAGAACGACAGGGATGGATCAGCCCCAGCATTTT.

The chain couples TRBV11-2 to TRBJ1-2; D is possibly TRBD1 (6 bases). The germline V gene encodes CDR1 SGHAT and CDR2 FQNNGV. Trimming removed 4 bases from V and 8 bases from J, with 17 bases in between. The CDR3 runs to 14 residues. CDR3 region: CASSSSTGPGGYTF. The CDR3 DNA reads as TGTGCCAGCAGCTCCTCCACAGGGCCCGGCGGCTACACCTTC.

The chain employs TRBV9 and TRBJ2-3; 11 bases are shared with TRBD2. V lost 6 bases and J lost 6; bases outside the gene matches: 12. Germline-derived CDR1 and CDR2 are SGDLS and YYNGEE. This CDR3 spans 16 amino acids. CDR3 loop: CASTASLAGGWDTQYF. CDR3 DNA sequence: TGTGCCAGCACCGCCAGCCTAGCGGGGGGTTGGGATACGCAGTATTTT.

J is TRBJ2-7 and V is TRBV11-2, with 8 bases aligning to TRBD1. From germline, CDR1 is SGHAT and CDR2 FQNNGV. V was clipped by 8 bases and J by 3 bases; unmatched bases: 15. The CDR3 has 16 residues. The CDR3 region is CASGYRQGKIFYEQYF. CDR3 DNA: TGTGCCAGCGGCTACAGACAGGGGAAGATTTTCTACGAGCAGTACTTC.

V and J are TRBV15 and TRBJ1-2, with a weak D call TRBD1 (5 bases). In germline, CDR1 is LNHNV, CDR2 YYDKDF (reference sequence). V was cut by 6 bases and J by 6 bases, with 14 bases left in between. This CDR3 contains 13 residues. CDR3 sequence reads: CATSIAWGDGYTF. In nucleotides, the CDR3 is TGTGCCACCAGTATTGCTTGGGGGGATGGCTACACCTTC.

This clonotype showed up just a few times. V is TRBV5-5 and J is TRBJ2-5; the match to TRBD2 covers 9 bases. J gave up 7 bases and V 3 bases, and 10 bases lay outside the gene matches. Germline CDR1 is SGHKS and CDR2 is YYEKEE (reference sequence). The CDR3 is 15 residues long. CDR3 nucleotides: TGTGCCAGCAGCTCCCTGGCTAGCGGGGTGGGGACCCAGTACTTC. Translated, it gives CASSSLASGVGTQYF.

The chain employs TRBV5-1 and TRBJ2-1, with TRBD1 matching over 7 bases. Germline V gives CDR1 SGHRS, CDR2 YFSETQ. The CDR3 sequence is 15 residues long. Trimming cost V 4 bases and J 4 bases; bases outside gene matches: 8. Here the CDR3 reads CASSVGQALYNEQFF. The CDR3 coding sequence is TGCGCCAGCAGCGTAGGACAGGCACTTTACAATGAGCAGTTCTTC.

The J gene is TRBJ1-3, the V gene TRBV7-9; D is unresolved. V was clipped by 2 bases and J by 0 bases, with 8 bases between them. The length of the CDR3 is 15 residues. The germline CDR1 and CDR2 sequences are SEHNR and FQNEAQ (reference sequence). CDR3 in amino acids: CASSLLLSSGNTIYF. CDR3 in DNA: TGTGCCAGCAGCTTACTATTGAGCTCTGGAAACACCATATATTTT. Drawing the rest from reference TRBV7-9 and TRBJ1-3, the complete variable domain is DTGVSQNPRHKITKRGQNVTFRCDPISEHNRLYWYRQTLGQGPEFLTYFQNEAQLEKSRLLSDRFSAERPKGSFSTLEIQRTEQGDSAMYLCASSLLLSSGNTIYFGEGSWLTVV.

This clonotype came up many times. The genes are TRBV5-4 and TRBJ2-2, with 7 bases identical to TRBD1. V dropped 0 bases and J dropped 4; count of bases not matched to a gene: 3. CDR1 is SGHNT and CDR2 is YYREEE in the germline V gene (reference sequence). This CDR3 has 15 residues. The CDR3 DNA is TGTGCCAGCAGCTTGGAGGGGGCGCGCACCGGGGAGCTGTTTTTT. Translated, it gives CASSLEGARTGELFF.

CDR3 amino acids: CASSLLPGTGVQETQYF. The DNA for the CDR3 is TGTGCCAGCAGCTTGCTCCCTGGGACAGGGGTGCAAGAGACCCAGTACTTC. The chain carries TRBV7-9 and TRBJ2-5; 10 nucleotides agree with TRBD1. V trimming: 3 bases; J trimming: 2 bases; junction bases outside the gene matches: 9. This CDR3 contains 17 residues. Germline CDR1 reads SEHNR; CDR2 reads FQNEAQ (reference sequence).

This clonotype has only a few counts. This chain uses TRBV27 with TRBJ1-2; 7 positions match TRBD1. With 4 bases clipped from V and 4 bases from J, the junction kept 9 bases outside the gene matches. Germline V gene sequence: CDR1 MNHEY, CDR2 SMNVEV (reference sequence). The CDR3 extends over 15 amino acids. The CDR3 DNA sequence: TGTGCCAGCAGTTCCCTGGGACAGATTGTCTATGGCTACACCTTC. It specifies CASSSLGQIVYGYTF.